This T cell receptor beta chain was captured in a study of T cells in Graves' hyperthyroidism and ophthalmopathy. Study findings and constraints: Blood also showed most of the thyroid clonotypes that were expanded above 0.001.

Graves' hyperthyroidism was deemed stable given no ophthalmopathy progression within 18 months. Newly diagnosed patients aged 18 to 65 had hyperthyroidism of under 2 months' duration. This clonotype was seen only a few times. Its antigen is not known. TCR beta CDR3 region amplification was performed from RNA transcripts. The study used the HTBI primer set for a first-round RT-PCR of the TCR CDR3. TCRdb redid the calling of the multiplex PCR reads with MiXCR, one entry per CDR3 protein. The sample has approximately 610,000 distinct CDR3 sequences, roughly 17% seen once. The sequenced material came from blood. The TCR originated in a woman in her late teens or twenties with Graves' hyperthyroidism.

Written as DNA, the CDR3 is TGTGCCAGCAGCGCGACAGGGATCACCTTAGCGGGAGAGTCCTACAATGAGCAGTTCTTC. Protein: CASSATGITLAGESYNEQFF. The chain uses TRBV5-4 and TRBJ2-1; the match to TRBD2 covers 9 bases. CDR3 size: 20 residues. J gave up 1 base and V 4 bases, and 18 bases lay outside the gene matches. CDR1 and CDR2 (germline): SGHNT, YYREEE (reference sequence).